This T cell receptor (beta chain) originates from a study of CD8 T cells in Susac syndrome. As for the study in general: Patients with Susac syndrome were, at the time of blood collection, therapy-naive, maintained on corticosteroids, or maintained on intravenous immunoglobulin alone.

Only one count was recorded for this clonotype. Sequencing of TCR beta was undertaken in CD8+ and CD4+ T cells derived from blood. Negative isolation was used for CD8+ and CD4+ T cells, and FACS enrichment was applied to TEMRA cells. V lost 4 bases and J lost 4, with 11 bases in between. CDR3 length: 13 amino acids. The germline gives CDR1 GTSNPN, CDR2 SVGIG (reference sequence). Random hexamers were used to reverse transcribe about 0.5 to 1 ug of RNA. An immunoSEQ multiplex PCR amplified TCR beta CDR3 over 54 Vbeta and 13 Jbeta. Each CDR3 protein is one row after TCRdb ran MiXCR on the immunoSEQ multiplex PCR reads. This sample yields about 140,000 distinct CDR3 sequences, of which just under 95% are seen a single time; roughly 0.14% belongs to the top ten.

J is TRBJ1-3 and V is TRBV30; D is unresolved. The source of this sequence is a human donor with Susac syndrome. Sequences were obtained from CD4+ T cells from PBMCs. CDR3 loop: CAWMMGRGNTIYF. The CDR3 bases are TGTGCCTGGATGATGGGGAGAGGAAACACCATATATTTT.